The next 21 T cell receptor beta chains were all read from a single sample in a study of cytomegalovirus exposure and HLA in healthy donors. The PCR employed 60 Vbeta primers together with 13 Jbeta primers. The method was immunoSEQ multiplex PCR; TCRdb's version includes in-frame clones alone and lacks a portion of them. The repertoire holds over 140,000 clones, with approximately 80% as singletons. The sample consisted of PBMCs. All receptors derive from a man aged 25-45 years in good health and CMV-seropositive.

The rearrangement links TRBV12-2 to TRBJ2-7; the tabulated D call, TRBD2, remains unverified against the DNA. TRBV12-2 is a recognized pseudogene. The length of the CDR3 is 16 residues. CDR3 in amino acids: CASRLAPRDFYYEQYF. DNA of the CDR3: TGTGCAAGTCGCTTAGCCCCCCGGGACTTTTACTACGAGCAGTACTTC.

The CDR3 reads CASSTLRDTQYF. The CDR3 bases are TGTGCCAGCAGCACCCTCAGAGATACGCAGTATTTT. V gene TRBV2 combines with J gene TRBJ2-3; D not certain. Germline lookup yields CDR1 SNHLY and CDR2 FYNNEI. Deletions cut 6 bases from V and 5 bases from J, with 9 bases between. The CDR3 covers 12 residues.

Of note for this clone: Other DNA sequences in the same sample also yield this CDR3. This sequence joins TRBV4-1 and TRBJ2-1; 8 bases align to TRBD2. Germline loops: CDR1 MGHRA, CDR2 YSYEKL. V lost 0 bases, J lost 0 bases, and 7 bases stayed unmatched. The CDR3 extends over 18 amino acids. CDR3 in DNA: TGCGCCAGCAGCCAAGAGGGACTAGGGGTTAGCTCCTACAATGAGCAGTTCTTC. Residues: CASSQEGLGVSSYNEQFF.

The chain has TRBV19 and TRBJ2-5, with 7 positions matching TRBD2. Trimming took 6 bases from V and 2 from J; bases not matched to a gene: 9. In germline, CDR1 is LNHDA, CDR2 SQIVND (reference sequence). This CDR3 comprises 15 residues. The CDR3 loop is CASRATSTGQETQYF. For the CDR3, the DNA is TGTGCCAGTAGGGCGACTAGCACGGGGCAAGAGACCCAGTACTTC.

The CDR3 nucleotides read TGTGCCAGCAGCCGGGGGGGTGAGCAGTTCTTC. This gives the protein CASSRGGEQFF. V and J are TRBV11-2 and TRBJ2-1; 8 positions match TRBD2. The CDR3 has 11 amino acids. V was pared by 5 bases and J by 9 bases, with 0 bases of the junction left unmatched. CDR1 is SGHAT, CDR2 FQNNGV, per germline. Looking up the rest from reference TRBV11-2 and TRBJ2-1 gives the full variable domain: EAGVAQSPRYKIIEKRQSVAFWCNPISGHATLYWYQQILGQGPKLLIQFQNNGVVDDSQLPKDRFSAERLKGVDSTLKIQPAKLEDSAVYLCASSRGGEQFFGPGTRLTVL.

The rearrangement links TRBV19 to TRBJ2-1; TRBD2 aligns across 15 bases. The germline V gene encodes CDR1 LNHDA and CDR2 SQIVND (reference sequence). After removal of 5 bases from V and 4 bases from J, the junction contained 0 bases not matched to a gene. The CDR3 is 15 residues long. CDR3 protein: CASSGTSGGYNEQFF. The CDR3 DNA follows: TGTGCCAGTAGTGGGACTAGCGGGGGGTACAATGAGCAGTTCTTC.

V and J are TRBV5-1 and TRBJ2-7; 8 bases are shared with TRBD1. After removal of 3 bases from V and 3 bases from J, the junction contained 11 bases not matched to a gene. The germline CDR1 and CDR2 sequences are SGHRS and YFSETQ. The CDR3 loop spans 16 amino acids. The CDR3 spells CASSSRQGNIGYEQYF. CDR3 nucleotides: TGCGCCAGCAGCTCCAGACAGGGGAATATCGGCTACGAGCAGTACTTC.

CDR3 loop: CATSRAGGEGEKLFF. In nucleotides, the CDR3 is TGTGCCACCAGCAGAGCTGGGGGCGAGGGGGAAAAACTGTTTTTT. The rearrangement uses TRBV15 and TRBJ1-4; maybe TRBD1 (6 bases). From germline, CDR1 is LNHNV and CDR2 YYDKDF (reference sequence). This CDR3 comprises 15 residues. Trimming left V 1 base short and J 8 bases short, with 14 bases between.

This clone was seen just once. The chain carries TRBV6-1 and TRBJ2-1; 11 nucleotides match TRBD2. The CDR3 spans 14 residues. With 6 bases clipped from V and 6 bases from J, the junction kept 4 bases outside the gene matches. CDR1 is MNHNS and CDR2 is SASEGT in the germline V gene. The CDR3 spells CASRVAGGFNEQFF. The CDR3 DNA follows: TGTGCCAGCAGAGTAGCGGGGGGGTTCAATGAGCAGTTCTTC.

The genes are TRBV6-5 and TRBJ1-2; a weak D match, TRBD1 (5 bases). Trimming cost V 7 bases and J 4 bases, with 19 bases left between them. Germline V gives CDR1 MNHEY, CDR2 SVGAGI. The CDR3 has 15 residues. The CDR3: CASTGGKGRIYGYTF. The CDR3 DNA is TGTGCCAGCACCGGGGGGAAGGGAAGGATCTATGGCTACACCTTC.

V gene TRBV28 combines with J gene TRBJ2-7; D may be TRBD1 (5 bases). CDR1 is MDHEN and CDR2 is SYDVKM in the germline V gene. This CDR3 is built from 12 residues. V gave up 7 bases and J gave up 6 bases, with 13 bases separating them. The CDR3, as DNA: TGTGCCAGCAAAACAGGTTCCCTCGAGCAGTACTTC. Translated, it gives CASKTGSLEQYF.

The chain combines TRBV27 with TRBJ2-3; TRBD1 matches 8 bases. CDR1 is MNHEY, CDR2 SMNVEV, per germline (reference sequence). The J segment lost 4 bases and the V segment lost 6 bases, leaving 3 bases of the junction unmatched. The CDR3 consists of 13 residues. CDR3 DNA sequence: TGTGCCAGCAGACGGACAGGGTCAGATACGCAGTATTTT. It encodes CASRRTGSDTQYF.

This chain joins TRBV7-8 and TRBJ1-1, with D hard to call. Germline CDR1 and CDR2: SGHVS and FQNEAQ. Trimming shortened V by 1 base and J by 4 bases, and 13 bases separated the two germline ends. CDR3 length equals 15 residues. CDR3 DNA sequence: TGTGCCAGCAGCTTAGTATCTCAGGCGACCACTGAAGCTTTCTTT. Protein product: CASSLVSQATTEAFF.

A note on this clone: A read error may produce the germline difference seen at one junction end. The V and J genes are TRBV7-3 and TRBJ2-1, with a possible D match to TRBD2 (7 bases). CDR3 size: 16 residues. CDR1 is SGHTA and CDR2 is FQGTGA in the germline V gene. This CDR3 is CSSSLTGGGAGGKQFF. CDR3 in DNA: TGTTCCAGCAGTTTGACGGGGGGCGGGGCCGGAGGGAAGCAGTTCTTC.

This clone was picked up one time. The genes are TRBV30 and TRBJ2-5, with D uncertain. Trimming pared 2 bases from V and 4 bases from J, leaving 14 bases between. In germline, CDR1 is GTSNPN, CDR2 SVGIG (reference sequence). The CDR3 runs 14 residues. CDR3 region: CAWSRSPMGETQYF. The CDR3 DNA reads TGTGCCTGGAGTCGGAGCCCCATGGGAGAGACCCAGTACTTC.

This clone was counted a few times. V and J are TRBV30 and TRBJ1-1; 11 positions agree with TRBD1. V lost 4 bases to trimming and J lost 4 bases; unmatched junction nucleotides: 5. Germline V gene data show CDR1 as GTSNPN and CDR2 as SVGIG (reference sequence). The CDR3 consists of 14 residues. CDR3 sequence (DNA): TGTGCCTGGAATGTAGGGACAGGGGGCACTGAAGCTTTCTTT. Protein product: CAWNVGTGGTEAFF.

The chain employs TRBV21-1 and TRBJ1-5; no DNA check was done on the table's D call, TRBD1. TRBV21-1 is an annotated pseudogene. The CDR3 sequence is 17 residues long. CDR3 region: CASSPRTGGDGNQPQHF. As DNA, the CDR3 is TGTGCCAGCAGCCCACGGACAGGGGGCGATGGCAATCAGCCCCAGCATTTT.

The J gene is TRBJ1-5, the V gene TRBV19; TRBD1 is a possible D gene (5 bases). The CDR3 spans 16 residues. Germline V gives CDR1 LNHDA, CDR2 SQIVND (reference sequence). Trimming pared 3 bases from V and 6 bases from J, leaving 18 bases between. As DNA, the CDR3 is TGTGCCAGTAGTATCTGGGAACGGGGGGGACGTCAGCCCCAGCATTTT. Protein sequence: CASSIWERGGRQPQHF.

This clone was recorded only once. The chain recombines TRBV5-1 with TRBJ1-6, with a weak D call TRBD1 (6 bases). Germline lookup yields CDR1 SGHRS and CDR2 YFSETQ. This CDR3 spans 14 amino acids. V gave up 4 bases and J gave up 4 bases, with 9 bases separating them. The CDR3: CASSPGQYNSPLHF. The CDR3 DNA follows: TGCGCCAGCAGCCCTGGACAGTATAATTCACCCCTCCACTTT.

This clone was seen a handful of times. CDR3 sequence reads: CASSQGIEKLFF. CDR3 sequence (DNA): TGTGCCAGTTCACAGGGAATCGAAAAACTGTTTTTT. This sequence joins TRBV7-6 and TRBJ1-4, with a tentative D call TRBD1 (6 bases). This CDR3 spans 12 amino acids. Germline V gene data show CDR1 as SGHVS and CDR2 as FNYEAQ. Between the trimmed V and J ends, which lost 9 bases and 8 bases, there was a span of 13 bases.

The rearrangement joins TRBV19 to TRBJ2-1, with a weak D call TRBD2 (6 bases). This CDR3 is built from 15 residues. Germline V gene sequence: CDR1 LNHDA, CDR2 SQIVND (reference sequence). V lost 0 bases to trimming and J lost 6 bases, with 12 bases between them. CDR3 coding DNA: TGTGCCAGTAGTATAGATCGGAGGGATGGCAATGAGCAGTTCTTC. It translates to CASSIDRRDGNEQFF.